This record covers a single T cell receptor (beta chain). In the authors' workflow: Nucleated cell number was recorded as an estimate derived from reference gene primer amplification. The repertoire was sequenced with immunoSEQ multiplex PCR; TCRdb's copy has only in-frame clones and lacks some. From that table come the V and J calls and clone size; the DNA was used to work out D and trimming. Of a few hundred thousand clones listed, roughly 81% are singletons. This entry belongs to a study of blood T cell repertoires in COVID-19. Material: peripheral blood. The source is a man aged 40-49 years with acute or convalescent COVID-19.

As DNA, the CDR3 is TGTGCCAGCAGTTTGATCGGGAACTCACCCCTCCACTTT. Its protein product is CASSLIGNSPLHF. The rearrangement links TRBV28 to TRBJ1-6; the D is unclear. V was shortened by 3 bases and J by 10 bases, with 10 bases between the two germline ends. The germline gives CDR1 MDHEN, CDR2 SYDVKM. The CDR3 covers 13 residues.